These 29 T cell receptor beta chains came from one sample sequenced in a study of cytomegalovirus exposure and HLA in healthy donors. Sequencing was performed with immunoSEQ multiplex PCR; in TCRdb, only in-frame clones are kept and a portion is missing. Among over 80,000 clones listed, about 85% were seen once. Sequenced input: PBMCs. All receptors come from a man between 18 and 29 years old in good health and CMV-seropositive.

The gene calls are TRBV6-1 and TRBJ2-2; 10 bases match TRBD1. The germline CDR1 and CDR2 sequences are MNHNS and SASEGT. The J segment lost 4 bases and the V segment lost 6 bases, leaving 5 bases of the junction unmatched. The CDR3 is 15 amino acids. CDR3 amino acids: CASRGQGLGTGELFF. DNA of the CDR3: TGTGCCAGCAGGGGACAGGGGCTGGGCACCGGGGAGCTGTTTTTT.

This clone was detected only a few times. The CDR3 nucleotides are TGTGCCAGCAGCCTCTCCCGGGGAGCCTACGAGCAGTACGTC. Translated: CASSLSRGAYEQYV. V usage is TRBV6-5 and J usage is TRBJ2-7, with D maybe TRBD2 (5 bases). The germline gives CDR1 MNHEY, CDR2 SVGAGI. Deletions cut 6 bases from V and 2 bases from J, with 14 bases between. The CDR3 is made up of 14 amino acids.

This chain uses TRBV29-1 with TRBJ2-1; TRBD2 agrees at 7 bases. Trimming took 3 bases from V and 14 from J; bases not matched to a gene: 7. The CDR3 has 11 residues. The germline V gene encodes CDR1 SQVTM and CDR2 ANQGSEA. For the CDR3, the DNA is TGCAGCGTTGATCTGGGGGGGAGAGAGTTCTTC. Residues: CSVDLGGREFF.

This sequence joins TRBV7-9 and TRBJ1-5; 10 positions agree with TRBD1. The CDR3 consists of 14 residues. Trimming took 5 bases from V and 4 from J; bases not matched to a gene: 2. Per the germline V gene, CDR1 is SEHNR and CDR2 is FQNEAQ (reference sequence). This CDR3 reads CASSGTGDNQPQHF. The CDR3 coding sequence is TGTGCCAGCAGCGGGACAGGGGATAATCAGCCCCAGCATTTT.

V gene TRBV5-1 combines with J gene TRBJ2-7; 9 bases fit TRBD1. Looked up from germline, CDR1 is SGHRS and CDR2 is YFSETQ. V lost 3 bases to trimming and J lost 5 bases; unmatched junction nucleotides: 3. CDR3 length equals 13 residues. CDR3 DNA: TGCGCCAGCAGCTACGGACAGGGGAACGAGCAGTACTTC. Protein product: CASSYGQGNEQYF. Supplemented by reference TRBV5-1 and TRBJ2-7, the full variable domain reads KAGVTQTPRYLIKTRGQQVTLSCSPISGHRSVSWYQQTPGQGLQFLFEYFSETQRNKGNFPGRFSGRQFSNSRSEMNVSTLELGDSALYLCASSYGQGNEQYFGPGTRLTVT.

This clone was observed a single time. V gene TRBV10-3 combines with J gene TRBJ2-3; TRBD1 aligns across 8 bases. The V gene end was trimmed by 3 bases and the J gene end by 4 bases; junction bases not matched to a gene: 6. Germline CDR1 and CDR2: ENHRY and SYGVKD. The CDR3 totals 15 residues. CDR3 sequence: CAISELQGASDTQYF. CDR3 sequence (DNA): TGTGCCATCAGTGAACTGCAGGGGGCCTCAGATACGCAGTATTTT.

V and J are TRBV4-1 and TRBJ2-1, with 13 nucleotides matching TRBD2. Trimming removed 0 bases from V and 13 bases from J; junction bases left unmatched: 3. CDR3 length: 14 residues. Per germline, CDR1 MGHRA and CDR2 YSYEKL. The CDR3 protein is CASSQEGLAGPQFF. CDR3 sequence (DNA): TGCGCCAGCAGCCAAGAGGGACTAGCGGGACCTCAGTTCTTC.

This rearrangement joins TRBV5-1 to TRBJ2-3; TRBD1 agrees at 9 bases. Germline-derived CDR1 and CDR2 are SGHRS and YFSETQ. The CDR3 length is 15 residues. V was pared by 4 bases and J by 2 bases, with 5 bases of the junction left unmatched. The CDR3 DNA sequence: TGCGCCAGCAGCACCCGGGACAGGGCCACAGATACGCAGTATTTT. This gives the protein CASSTRDRATDTQYF.

The chain couples TRBV9 to TRBJ2-5; D perhaps matches TRBD2 (5 bases). The V end was cut by 3 bases, the J end by 5 bases, with 20 bases between. Germline values: CDR1 SGDLS, CDR2 YYNGEE. This CDR3 spans 16 amino acids. CDR3: CASSGLGGTTFETQYF. DNA for the CDR3: TGTGCCAGCAGCGGCCTCGGAGGTACTACCTTTGAGACCCAGTACTTC.

J is TRBJ1-1 and V is TRBV5-1; 10 nucleotides align to TRBD1. The CDR3 has 15 residues. In germline, CDR1 is SGHRS, CDR2 YFSETQ. Unmatched junction bases numbered 3, after V lost 0 bases and J lost 4 bases. Here the CDR3 reads CASSLGRDRGTEAFF. The CDR3 nucleotides read TGCGCCAGCAGCTTGGGGAGGGACAGGGGCACTGAAGCTTTCTTT.

The chain is built from TRBV6-6 and TRBJ1-3; D is uncertain. The CDR3 extends over 15 amino acids. Germline V gives CDR1 MNHNY, CDR2 SVGAGI (reference sequence). Trimming took off 3 bases at V and 2 bases at J, with 11 bases between the two ends. CDR3 amino acids: CASSYLPGTGNTIYF. The DNA for the CDR3 is TGTGCCAGCAGTTATCTCCCCGGGACTGGAAACACCATATATTTT.

This chain joins TRBV5-6 and TRBJ1-5; possible D gene TRBD1, 5 bases. Germline CDR1 SGHDT, CDR2 YYEEEE. The V gene lost 4 bases and the J gene lost 5 bases, with 7 bases spanning the gap. The CDR3 spans 12 residues. The chain's CDR3 is CASSIQDQPQHF. CDR3 nucleotide sequence: TGTGCCAGCAGCATACAGGATCAGCCCCAGCATTTT.

This sequence joins TRBV6-1 and TRBJ2-7, with D perhaps TRBD1 (5 bases). The CDR3 extends over 14 amino acids. Germline CDR1 MNHNS, CDR2 SASEGT. Trimming stripped 4 bases from V and 1 base from J, with 11 bases between. CDR3 residues: CASSVLTASYEQYV. CDR3 nucleotide sequence: TGTGCCAGCAGTGTACTGACAGCTTCCTACGAGCAGTACGTC.

The V call is TRBV28, the J call TRBJ2-7, with a tentative D call TRBD2 (6 bases). Germline V gives CDR1 MDHEN, CDR2 SYDVKM. The CDR3 covers 14 residues. The V end lost 2 bases, the J end lost 3 bases, and 11 bases lay between the germline ends. In DNA form, the CDR3 reads TGTGCCAGCAGTTTAGACGGGACTCGCTACGAGCAGTACGTC. Protein product: CASSLDGTRYEQYV.

This chain links TRBV5-1 with TRBJ2-3; 10 nucleotides line up with TRBD1. The V gene end was trimmed by 5 bases and the J gene end by 1 base; junction bases not matched to a gene: 10. The germline CDR1 and CDR2 sequences are SGHRS and YFSETQ. The length of the CDR3 is 17 residues. The CDR3 here is CASSTIDRGRGTDTQYF. CDR3 coding DNA: TGCGCCAGCAGTACGATAGACAGGGGGCGAGGCACAGATACGCAGTATTTT. The full variable domain, with the rest looked up from reference TRBV5-1 and TRBJ2-3, is KAGVTQTPRYLIKTRGQQVTLSCSPISGHRSVSWYQQTPGQGLQFLFEYFSETQRNKGNFPGRFSGRQFSNSRSEMNVSTLELGDSALYLCASSTIDRGRGTDTQYFGPGTRLTVL.

V and J are TRBV5-6 and TRBJ2-7; 9 nucleotides align to TRBD1. Per germline, CDR1 SGHDT and CDR2 YYEEEE. CDR3 length: 16 residues. J lost 1 base, V lost 4 bases, and 9 bases had no gene match. Here the CDR3 DNA reads TGTGCCAGCAGCGCGATCGGGACAGGGCTGTCCTACGAGCAGTACTTC. Encoded protein: CASSAIGTGLSYEQYF.

The rearrangement links TRBV11-1 to TRBJ1-2; 9 nucleotides match TRBD1. Germline V gene lookup returns CDR1 SGHAT and CDR2 FQDESV (reference sequence). V shed 5 bases, J shed 4 bases, and the junction held 8 bases outside the gene matches. The CDR3 covers 15 residues. The chain's CDR3 is CASSVTGGKGYGYTF. DNA of the CDR3: TGTGCCAGCAGCGTTACAGGGGGCAAGGGCTATGGCTACACCTTC.

V and J are TRBV29-1 and TRBJ2-7; D is ambiguous. The germline V gene encodes CDR1 SQVTM and CDR2 ANQGSEA. The CDR3 is made up of 11 amino acids. V was pared by 4 bases and J by 3 bases, with 7 bases between. CDR3 nucleotide sequence: TGCAGCGTTGCAGGCCTCTACGAGCAGTACTTC. Translating it yields CSVAGLYEQYF.

In nucleotides, the CDR3 is TGTGCCTGGAGTGTATCCAGGGGCCTCGGGTATAGCAATCAGCCCCAGCATTTT. It specifies CAWSVSRGLGYSNQPQHF. The chain carries TRBV30 and TRBJ1-5; maybe TRBD1 (6 bases). V lost 0 bases to trimming and J lost 0 bases, with 18 bases between them. Germline CDR1 and CDR2: GTSNPN and SVGIG (reference sequence). This CDR3 region has 18 residues.

The rearrangement links TRBV9 to TRBJ2-7, with 10 positions matching TRBD2. This CDR3 comprises 15 residues. Losses at the gene ends were 0 bases for V and 0 bases for J; bases not matched to a gene: 0. Germline lookup yields CDR1 SGDLS and CDR2 YYNGEE. The CDR3 loop is CASSVGTSGSYEQYF. The CDR3 DNA follows: TGTGCCAGCAGCGTAGGGACTAGCGGCTCCTACGAGCAGTACTTC.

This chain joins TRBV4-1 and TRBJ2-7; 8 nucleotides line up with TRBD2. The CDR3 runs 19 residues. V was pared by 4 bases and J by 3 bases, with 20 bases of the junction left unmatched. Germline CDR1 and CDR2: MGHRA and YSYEKL. Written as DNA, the CDR3 is TGCGCCAGCAGCCTTACCGGGACTAGGAGTTCATCCTTACTCTACGAGCAGTACTTC. Its translation is CASSLTGTRSSSLLYEQYF.

This clone has more than one count but fewer than ten. The chain has TRBV5-5 and TRBJ2-7; perhaps TRBD1 as D (5 bases). Trimming took off 3 bases at V and 2 bases at J, with 9 bases between the two ends. Looked up from germline, CDR1 is SGHKS and CDR2 is YYEKEE (reference sequence). This CDR3 is 13 amino acids long. This CDR3 reads CASSWRQTYEQYF. As DNA, the CDR3 is TGTGCCAGCAGCTGGCGACAGACCTACGAGCAGTACTTC. The full variable domain, its missing parts supplied by reference TRBV5-5 and TRBJ2-7, is DAGVTQSPTHLIKTRGQQVTLRCSPISGHKSVSWYQQVLGQGPQFIFQYYEKEERGRGNFPDRFSARQFPNYSSELNVNALLLGDSALYLCASSWRQTYEQYFGPGTRLTVT.

The genes are TRBV18 and TRBJ1-4; 7 bases are shared with TRBD1. The CDR3 sequence is 15 residues long. V shed 6 bases, J shed 7 bases, and the junction held 11 bases outside the gene matches. CDR1 is KGHSH, CDR2 LQKENI, per germline. Here the CDR3 reads CASSTGVGTAEKLFF. CDR3 bases: TGTGCCAGCTCGACGGGCGTTGGGACAGCTGAAAAACTGTTTTTT.

This clone has more than one count but fewer than ten. CDR3 DNA sequence: TGTGCCAGCAGCTTAACAGGACTAGTCGCCTATGAGCAGTTCTTC. It yields the protein CASSLTGLVAYEQFF. This chain connects TRBV7-3 to TRBJ2-1, with 7 bases lining up with TRBD2. J lost 8 bases, V lost 0 bases, and 7 bases had no gene match. Germline V gene data show CDR1 as SGHTA and CDR2 as FQGTGA. The CDR3 spans 15 residues.

This chain links TRBV15 with TRBJ2-1; no firm D call. CDR3 length: 15 amino acids. V was cut by 0 bases and J by 2 bases, with 8 bases left in between. CDR1 and CDR2 (germline): LNHNV, YYDKDF (reference sequence). CDR3 DNA: TGTGCCACCAGCAGAGATCGTAGCCCCTACAATGAGCAGTTCTTC. It translates to CATSRDRSPYNEQFF. The full variable domain, completed using reference TRBV15 and TRBJ2-1, is DAMVIQNPRYQVTQFGKPVTLSCSQTLNHNVMYWYQQKSSQAPKLLFHYYDKDFNNEADTPDNFQSRRPNTSFCFLDIRSPGLGDTAMYLCATSRDRSPYNEQFFGPGTRLTVL.

This rearrangement joins TRBV2 to TRBJ1-4, with 10 bases aligning to TRBD1. The CDR3 runs 14 residues. Germline V gene sequence: CDR1 SNHLY, CDR2 FYNNEI. CDR3 sequence: CASGTGQGREKLFF. CDR3 in DNA: TGTGCGAGCGGGACGGGACAGGGGAGAGAAAAACTGTTTTTT.

The chain couples TRBV25-1 to TRBJ2-4; TRBD1 aligns across 8 bases. Germline CDR1 reads MGHDK; CDR2 reads SYGVNS. The CDR3 has 13 residues. Trimming took 7 bases from V and 8 from J; bases not matched to a gene: 7. CDR3 residues: CASTARGLDIQYF. CDR3 sequence (DNA): TGTGCCAGCACCGCCAGGGGGCTAGACATTCAGTACTTC.

Regarding this clone: At one of its ends the junction is not consistent with the germline gene, which may arise from a read error. The genes are TRBV2 and TRBJ1-2; D is perhaps TRBD1 (5 bases). Germline CDR1 is SNHLY and CDR2 is FYNNEI. This CDR3 spans 10 amino acids. The CDR3 sequence is CASRGLLLFF. The DNA of the CDR3 is TGTGCCAGCAGGGGACTGCTTTTATTCTTC.

This clone was seen only a few times. The V and J genes are TRBV10-2 and TRBJ1-1; weak D call: TRBD1 (6 bases). Germline-derived CDR1 and CDR2 are WSHSY and SAAADI. CDR3 length: 14 amino acids. Trimming took off 7 bases at V and 3 bases at J, with 15 bases between the two ends. For the CDR3, the DNA is TGCGCCAGCAATAACAGGGTTACGGACACTGAAGCTTTCTTT. As protein: CASNNRVTDTEAFF.